This T cell receptor (beta chain) was obtained from a study of cytotoxic CD8 clonotypes in ibrutinib-treated CLL. Overall study findings and caveats: Clonality was higher at baseline than in age-matched healthy donors and tracked circulating CD8+ T-cell counts.

For this clone: Antigen unknown.

Data came from immunoSEQ multiplex PCR; TCRdb stores just in-frame clones and leaves some out. Of some 310,000 clones listed, almost 80% are singletons. The specimen was PBMCs, collected before ibrutinib treatment. This TCR came from a human donor with chronic lymphocytic leukemia.

The CDR3 spells CATSREVRPNTEAFF. In DNA, the CDR3 is TGTGCCACCAGCAGAGAGGTCAGACCCAACACTGAAGCTTTCTTT. V is TRBV15 and J is TRBJ1-1; D is unclear. V dropped 0 bases and J dropped 2 bases, with 10 bases sitting between them. Germline loops: CDR1 LNHNV, CDR2 YYDKDF (reference sequence). CDR3 length: 15 amino acids.